These T cell receptor beta chains were read from a single sample in a study of T-cell memory formation after mild COVID-19. TCRdb independently ran MiXCR on the 5' RACE reads; one entry per CDR3 protein. The sample has about 340,000 distinct CDR3 sequences, roughly 14% seen once. Sequencing was performed on PBMCs or a T cell subset sorted from them (not recorded which). These receptors all come from a man in his late teens or twenties who had mild COVID-19 (a few samples of this study predate the infection). Cell type and time point are not known. The CDR3 runs from the conserved cysteine through the conserved F or W. Each record gives: J gene, V gene, clone size, D gene, CDR3 DNA, CDR3 protein. A D gene is named only where the DNA matches it firmly. Size is omitted from some rows. Given values are once, few, many or a class for expanded clones.

TRBJ2-5,TRBV18,-,-,TGTGCCAGCTCACCAGGACGACAACAAGAGACCCAGTACTTC,CASSPGRQQETQYF
TRBJ1-6,TRBV7-3,few,-,TGTGCCAGCAGCTTAACCGTATGGGCACCCCTCCACTTT,CASSLTVWAPLHF
TRBJ2-5,TRBV29-1,-,-,TGCAGCGTTGTAGATAGGAGAAAGACCCAGTACTTC,CSVVDRRKTQYF
TRBJ1-5,TRBV30,-,-,TGTGCCTGGGGTACAGGAGCTCAGCCCCAGCATTTT,CAWGTGAQPQHF
TRBJ2-6,TRBV6-2/TRBV6-3,few,-,TGTGCCAGCAGTCAGGACCGGACAGCCGGGGCCAACGTCCTGACTTTC,CASSQDRTAGANVLTF
TRBJ2-3,TRBV19,-,-,TGTGCCACCGCCCTTTCACCCTCCGATACGCAGTATTTT,CATALSPSDTQYF
TRBJ2-3,TRBV20-1,few,-,TGCAGTGCCGGGGGAAGGTTGGGGACAGATACGCAGTATTTT,CSAGGRLGTDTQYF
TRBJ2-1,TRBV6-2/TRBV6-3,-,-,TGTGCCAGCAGCGACTTCTTGTTTTCACATGAGCAGTTCTTC,CASSDFLFSHEQFF
TRBJ2-3,TRBV7-2,-,TRBD2,TGTGCCAGCAGCCCCGGCCGAGGTAGCGGGGGGGCAGATACGCAGTATTTT,CASSPGRGSGGADTQYF
TRBJ1-5,TRBV7-9,few,-,TGTGCCAGCAGCGCCGGACCCGGTGAAGGGCCCCAGCATTTT,CASSAGPGEGPQHF
TRBJ1-2,TRBV28,-,TRBD1,TGTGCCAGCAGTTCGATGCACAGGGGGCACAACTATGGCTACACCTTC,CASSSMHRGHNYGYTF
TRBJ1-1,TRBV9,few,-,TGTGCCAGCAGCGTCTCGACGGTCATGAACACTGAAGCTTTCTTT,CASSVSTVMNTEAFF
TRBJ2-3,TRBV6-5,-,-,TGTGCCAGCAGCCACGGTCAAACCAGCACAGATACGCAGTATTTT,CASSHGQTSTDTQYF
TRBJ1-2,TRBV4-1,few,-,TGCGCCAGCAGCCAAGAGGGCAGCTTTGGATATGGCTACACCTTC,CASSQEGSFGYGYTF
TRBJ1-5,TRBV9,few,-,TGTGCCAGCAGTGACGGGAATCAGCCCCAGCATTTT,CASSDGNQPQHF
TRBJ2-1,TRBV4-1,-,-,TGCGCCAGCAGGCGTCAAGAAAACAATGAGCAGTTCTTC,CASRRQENNEQFF
TRBJ2-3,TRBV30,-,TRBD1,TGTGCCTGGCGGAGGGGACAGGGGGGCGCAGATACGCAGTATTTT,CAWRRGQGGADTQYF
TRBJ2-2,TRBV11-2,many,-,TGTGCCAGCAGCTTAGGAGGGCAGGGTCAAACCGGGGAGCTGTTTTTT,CASSLGGQGQTGELFF
TRBJ1-5,TRBV20-1,-,TRBD1,TGCAGTGCTCGCCAGGGGGCCTTGAATCAGCCCCAGCATTTT,CSARQGALNQPQHF
TRBJ1-2,TRBV29-1,few,TRBD1,TGCAGCGTCGGACAGGGGGCCTATGGCTACACCTTC,CSVGQGAYGYTF
TRBJ1-4,TRBV28,many,-,TGTGCCAGCAGTTCCGAAAAACTGTTTTTT,CASSSEKLFF
TRBJ1-1,TRBV27,-,-,TGTGCCAGCAGGGATTTGGGGGCCAACACTGAAGCTTTCTTT,CASRDLGANTEAFF
TRBJ2-5,TRBV5-1,many,TRBD2,TGCGCCAGCAGCTTGGCTGTAGCGGGGGCCCGGGGCGAAGAGACCCAGTACTTC,CASSLAVAGARGEETQYF
TRBJ1-1,TRBV18,few,-,TGTGCCAGCTCACCACCGGGGGTCCTCCTGACGAACACTGAAGCTTTCTTT,CASSPPGVLLTNTEAFF
TRBJ1-5,TRBV6-5,-,TRBD1,TGTGCCAGCAGATTACAGGGGAGCAATCAGCCCCAGCATTTT,CASRLQGSNQPQHF
TRBJ1-5,TRBV7-9,many,TRBD1,TGTGCCAGCAGCTTGGGGCAGGGGGGTCAGCCCCAGCATTTT,CASSLGQGGQPQHF
TRBJ1-2,TRBV27,few,-,TGTGCCAGCAGCATGATGGGGTCAAGGAATGGCTACACCTTC,CASSMMGSRNGYTF
TRBJ1-2,TRBV7-2,few,-,TGTGCCAGCAGCTCTCCAGGGGCCTATGGCTACACCTTC,CASSSPGAYGYTF
TRBJ1-2,TRBV6-5,-,-,TGTGCCAGCACCCAAAAGGGAACTAGCGGGGGGGATTCCTATGGCTACACCTTC,CASTQKGTSGGDSYGYTF
TRBJ1-1,TRBV5-1,many,-,TGCGCCAGCAGCTCCTCGTTTAGCCGGATGAACACTGAAGCTTTCTTT,CASSSSFSRMNTEAFF
TRBJ1-1,TRBV7-9,few,TRBD1,TGTGCCAGCAGCCCCCCGGGACAGGGAGACACTGAAGCTTTCTTT,CASSPPGQGDTEAFF
TRBJ2-5,TRBV29-1,-,TRBD1,TGCAGCGTTGTTTGGGCAGGGGGACAAGAGACCCAGTACTTC,CSVVWAGGQETQYF
TRBJ2-6,TRBV12-3/TRBV12-4,-,-,TGTGCCAGCAGTACTTCCCCTGGGGCCAACGTCCTGACTTTC,CASSTSPGANVLTF
TRBJ1-1,TRBV5-1,-,TRBD1,TGCGCCAGCCTCCGGGACAGTAACACTGAAGCTTTCTTT,CASLRDSNTEAFF
TRBJ2-5,TRBV2,few,-,TGTGCCAGCAGCCAGGGGCGGACCCAAGAGACCCAGTACTTC,CASSQGRTQETQYF
TRBJ2-7,TRBV5-1,-,-,TGCGCCAGCAGCTTGGATTCGACCTACGAGCAGTACTTC,CASSLDSTYEQYF
TRBJ2-5,TRBV4-1,many,TRBD1,TGCGCCAGCAGCCTTACAGGGGAACAGACCCAGTACTTC,CASSLTGEQTQYF
TRBJ1-6,TRBV4-3,-,-,TGCGCCAGCAGCCAAGATGGGCCATCACCCCTCCACTTT,CASSQDGPSPLHF
TRBJ2-1,TRBV7-8,-,-,TGTGCCAGCAGCTTAGCGTATCACTCCGGGAATGAGCAGTTCTTC,CASSLAYHSGNEQFF
TRBJ1-1,TRBV18,-,-,TGTGCCAGCTCCCTAGGACAGAGTGATGAAGCTTTCTTT,CASSLGQSDEAFF
TRBJ1-1,TRBV14,few,-,TGTGCCAGCAGCCAGATGGACGGCCCGGCAAACACTGAAGCTTTCTTT,CASSQMDGPANTEAFF
TRBJ2-5,TRBV7-2,few,-,TGTGCCAGCAGCATCCGGAGGGCAGAGACCCAGTACTTC,CASSIRRAETQYF
TRBJ2-2,TRBV2,-,TRBD2,TGTGCCAGCAGGGGCGGACTAGGCGGGGAGCTGTTTTTT,CASRGGLGGELFF
TRBJ1-5,TRBV5-1,many,-,TGTGCCAGCAGCTTGGGAAGGGATCAGCCCCAGCATTTT,CASSLGRDQPQHF
TRBJ2-2,TRBV7-9,-,-,TGTGCCAGCAACACACCCGGGGAGCTGTTTTTT,CASNTPGELFF
TRBJ2-1,TRBV10-3,few,TRBD1,TGTGCCATCAGTGAAGGTTCTGGGACAGGCCTCAATGAGCAGTTCTTC,CAISEGSGTGLNEQFF
TRBJ2-1,TRBV5-5,-,TRBD1,TGTGCCAGCAGCCGACAGGGGGGAGGCAATGAGCAGTTCTTC,CASSRQGGGNEQFF
TRBJ2-2,TRBV27,-,TRBD1,TGTGCCAGCAGTACAGGGGGCACCGGGGAGCTGTTTTTT,CASSTGGTGELFF
TRBJ2-3,TRBV12-5,-,-,TGTGCTAGTGGGGGGGGAATCAAAGATACGCAGTATTTT,CASGGGIKDTQYF
TRBJ2-5,TRBV6-1,many,TRBD2,TGTGCCAGCAGGAGGACTAGCGGGGGGGTTGTGGAGACCCAGTACTTC,CASRRTSGGVVETQYF
TRBJ2-5,TRBV15,-,TRBD2,TGTGCCACCAGCAGAGATCCGGGGACTAGCAGGGAGACCCAGTACTTC,CATSRDPGTSRETQYF
TRBJ2-5,TRBV7-2,few,-,TGTGCCAGCAGCTTCTCGAGCCAAGAGACCCAGTACTTC,CASSFSSQETQYF
TRBJ2-7,TRBV11-2,few,TRBD1,TGTGCCAGCAGAAGGCCCGGACAGGCTTCCGAGCAGTACTTC,CASRRPGQASEQYF
TRBJ2-1,TRBV7-9,few,-,TGTGCCAGCAGCCCCCCGGCCAGCAATGAGCAGTTCTTC,CASSPPASNEQFF
TRBJ2-1,TRBV4-2,few,-,TGTGCCAGCAGCCAGTCCTACAATGAGCAGTTCTTC,CASSQSYNEQFF
TRBJ1-5,TRBV24-1,-,-,TGTGCCACCAGTGATGAATCTTGGCAGCCCCAGCATTTT,CATSDESWQPQHF
TRBJ1-2,TRBV15,few,-,TGTGCCACCAGCAGAGATGCGAACCCAGCGGGCTATGGCTACACCTTC,CATSRDANPAGYGYTF
TRBJ2-1,TRBV5-6,few,TRBD1,TGTGCCAGCAGCTTGGGGCTGACAGGGGGAGGTAATGAGCAGTTCTTC,CASSLGLTGGGNEQFF
TRBJ2-1,TRBV6-2/TRBV6-3,many,TRBD2,TGTGCCAAGACTAGCGGGGGTATCTCCTACAATGAGCAGTTCTTC,CAKTSGGISYNEQFF